The rows below give T cell receptor beta chains drawn from one sample of a study of shared clonotypes between healthy human individuals. The repertoire was sequenced with immunoSEQ multiplex PCR; TCRdb's copy has only in-frame clones and lacks some. The sample carries hundreds of thousands of clones, about 76% recorded once. The sample was PBMCs. The receptors were gathered from a woman in her forties in good health. Some clones in this sample may be carry-over from other donors' samples. CDR3s leave out the opening cysteine and the closing phenylalanine or tryptophan. A D gene is named only where the DNA matches it firmly. Rows give clone size only sometimes, using once, few, many, or a class for an expanded clone.

d_gene,v_gene,abundance,j_gene,CDR3aa
-,TRBV29-1,-,TRBJ1-1,STKTDRYTEAF
-,TRBV5-4,-,TRBJ1-1,ASSRTANTEAF
TRBD1,TRBV7-9,-,TRBJ2-7,ASSHSGQGLYEQY
-,TRBV19,-,TRBJ1-1,ATGQMNTEAF
TRBD1,TRBV2,-,TRBJ2-2,ASSDDRVGTGELF
-,TRBV5-8,-,TRBJ1-2,ASSLARQPPYGYT
-,TRBV14,-,TRBJ2-3,ASSQVSPTDTQY
TRBD2,TRBV7-7,-,TRBJ2-1,ASSLATSDEQF
TRBD2,TRBV29-1,once,TRBJ2-1,SVTTSRNEQF
-,TRBV7-9,-,TRBJ1-2,ASRKEGVGGYT
-,TRBV28,-,TRBJ1-2,ASIPPGTKGGYT
-,TRBV6-5,-,-,ASSETGRGTYEQY
-,TRBV1,-,TRBJ2-7,TSSRGQGPGEQY
TRBD1,TRBV28,-,TRBJ1-2,ASNRDRERYGYT
TRBD1,TRBV28,once,TRBJ2-7,ASRRDRASPYGQY
-,TRBV28,-,TRBJ2-1,ASIPLEGGTYNEQF
-,TRBV29-1,-,TRBJ2-1,SGGLSSYNEQF
-,TRBV5-6,-,TRBJ2-6,ASGQRADSSGANVLT
TRBD1,TRBV30,-,TRBJ2-7,AWGTGVFEQY
TRBD2,TRBV2,-,TRBJ2-5,ASRGWVAGSQETQY
TRBD2,TRBV30,-,TRBJ2-7,AWSVKGTRTPYEQY
-,TRBV5-1,-,TRBJ2-7,ASSFRGANREQY
-,TRBV18,-,TRBJ1-4,ASSPFSATNEKLF
TRBD2,TRBV5-1,-,TRBJ2-7,ASSQASGAGYEQY
-,TRBV7-9,-,TRBJ1-2,ASRGSTYGYT